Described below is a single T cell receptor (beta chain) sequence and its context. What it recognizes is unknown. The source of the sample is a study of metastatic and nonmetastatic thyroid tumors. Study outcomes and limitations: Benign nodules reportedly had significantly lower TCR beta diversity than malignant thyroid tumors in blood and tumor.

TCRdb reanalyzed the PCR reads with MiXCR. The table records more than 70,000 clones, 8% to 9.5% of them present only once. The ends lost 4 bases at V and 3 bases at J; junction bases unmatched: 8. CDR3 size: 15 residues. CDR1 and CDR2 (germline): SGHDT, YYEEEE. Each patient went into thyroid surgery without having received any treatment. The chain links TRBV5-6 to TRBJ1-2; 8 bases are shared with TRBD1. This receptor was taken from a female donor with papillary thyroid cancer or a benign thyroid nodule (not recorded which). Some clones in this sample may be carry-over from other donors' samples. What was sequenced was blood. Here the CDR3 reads CASSPHQGAHYGYTF. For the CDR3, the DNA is TGTGCCAGCAGCCCCCACCAGGGGGCTCACTATGGCTACACCTTC.